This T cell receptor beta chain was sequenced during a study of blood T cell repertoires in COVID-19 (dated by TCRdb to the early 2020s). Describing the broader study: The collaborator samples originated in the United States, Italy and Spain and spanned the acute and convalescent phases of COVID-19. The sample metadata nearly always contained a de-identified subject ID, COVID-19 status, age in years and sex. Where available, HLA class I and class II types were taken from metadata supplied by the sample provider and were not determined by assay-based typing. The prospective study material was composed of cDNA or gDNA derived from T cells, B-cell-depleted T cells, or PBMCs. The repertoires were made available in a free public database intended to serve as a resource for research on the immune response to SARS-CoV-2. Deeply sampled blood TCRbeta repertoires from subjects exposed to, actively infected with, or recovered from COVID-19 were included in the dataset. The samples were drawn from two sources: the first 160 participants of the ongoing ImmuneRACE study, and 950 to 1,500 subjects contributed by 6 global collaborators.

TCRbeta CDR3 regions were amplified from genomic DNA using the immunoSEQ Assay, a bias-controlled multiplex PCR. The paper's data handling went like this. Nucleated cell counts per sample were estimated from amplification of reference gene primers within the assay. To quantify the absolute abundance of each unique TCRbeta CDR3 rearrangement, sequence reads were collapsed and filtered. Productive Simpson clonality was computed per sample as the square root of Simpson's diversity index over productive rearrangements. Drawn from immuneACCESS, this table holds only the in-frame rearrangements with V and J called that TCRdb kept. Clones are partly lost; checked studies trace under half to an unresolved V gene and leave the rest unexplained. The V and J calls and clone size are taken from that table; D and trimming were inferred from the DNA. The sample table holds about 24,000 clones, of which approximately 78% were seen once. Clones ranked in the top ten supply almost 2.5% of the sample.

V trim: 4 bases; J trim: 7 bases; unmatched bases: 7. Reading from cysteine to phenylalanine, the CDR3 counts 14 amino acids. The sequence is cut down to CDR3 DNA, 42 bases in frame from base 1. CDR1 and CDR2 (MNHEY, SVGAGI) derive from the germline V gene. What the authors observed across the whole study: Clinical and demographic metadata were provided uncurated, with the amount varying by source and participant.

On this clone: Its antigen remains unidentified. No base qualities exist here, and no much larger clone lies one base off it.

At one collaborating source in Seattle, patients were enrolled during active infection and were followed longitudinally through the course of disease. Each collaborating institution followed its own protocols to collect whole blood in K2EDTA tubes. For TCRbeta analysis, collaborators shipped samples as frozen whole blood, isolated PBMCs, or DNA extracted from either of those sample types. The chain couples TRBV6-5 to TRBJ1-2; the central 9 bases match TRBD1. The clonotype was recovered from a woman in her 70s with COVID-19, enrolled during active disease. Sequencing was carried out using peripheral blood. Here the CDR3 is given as CASSSLTGGAGYTF. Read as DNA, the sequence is TGTGCCAGCAGTTCCCTCACAGGGGGCGCTGGCTACACCTTC.